These 24 T cell receptor beta chains originate from one sample sequenced in a study of response to subunit inactivated influenza vaccine. Each CDR3 protein is one row after TCRdb ran MiXCR on the RT-PCR reads. The table records 300,000 to 350,000 distinct CDR3 sequences, around a fifth of them present only once. The source was PBMCs from blood, collected 21 months after vaccination. All receptors derive from a man between 50 and 75 years old who received an inactivated influenza vaccine.

In its sample, this clonotype was seen a few times. In nucleotides, the CDR3 is TGTGCCAGTGGCGGGACAGAGTTTGCCCAGAGTTCCTATGGCTACACCTTC. It encodes CASGGTEFAQSSYGYTF. The chain uses TRBV19 and TRBJ1-2; 7 nucleotides agree with TRBD1. CDR3 length equals 17 residues. J was trimmed by 4 bases and V by 8 bases; bases with no gene match: 19. Germline V gene sequence: CDR1 LNHDA, CDR2 SQIVND (reference sequence).

The rearrangement uses TRBV6-5 and TRBJ2-3; 7 bases agree with TRBD2. With 5 bases clipped from V and 2 bases from J, the junction kept 4 bases outside the gene matches. The CDR3 has 14 residues. CDR1 and CDR2 (germline): MNHEY, SVGAGI. The DNA for the CDR3 is TGTGCCAGCAGTCCAAGCGGGGACACAGATACGCAGTATTTT. Its translation is CASSPSGDTDTQYF.

The gene calls are TRBV4-1 and TRBJ2-1; D possibly matches TRBD1 or TRBD2 (5 bases each). Per the germline V gene, CDR1 is MGHRA and CDR2 is YSYEKL. The CDR3 runs 22 residues. The V and J ends lost 0 bases and 5 bases respectively, with 32 bases between them. This CDR3 is CASSQDPPPRGLRALRDNEQFF. Written as DNA, the CDR3 is TGCGCCAGCAGCCAAGACCCCCCACCGAGGGGCCTTCGGGCTTTACGCGACAATGAGCAGTTCTTC.

The chain combines TRBV20-1 with TRBJ2-7; weak D call: TRBD1 (5 bases). The CDR3 spans 15 residues. Germline V gene data show CDR1 as DFQATT and CDR2 as SNEGSKA (reference sequence). V was trimmed by 0 bases and J by 1 base, leaving 13 bases between them. The CDR3 is CSAREGAVSSYEQYF. As DNA, the CDR3 is TGCAGTGCTAGAGAAGGGGCAGTTTCTTCCTACGAGCAGTACTTC.

This clonotype was seen at least ten times. The gene calls are TRBV12-3 or TRBV12-4 and TRBJ1-5; D is perhaps TRBD1 (6 bases). The CDR3 loop spans 14 amino acids. V shed 6 bases and J shed 4 bases, with 13 bases lying between them. CDR3 DNA: TGTGCCAGCAGGCGGGGGCAATTAAATCAGCCCCAGCATTTT. Amino acid sequence: CASRRGQLNQPQHF.

This chain links TRBV5-1 with TRBJ1-6, with 8 nucleotides matching TRBD1. The CDR3 has 17 amino acids. Germline loops: CDR1 SGHRS, CDR2 YFSETQ. The V gene end was trimmed by 0 bases and the J gene end by 0 bases; junction bases not matched to a gene: 2. DNA for the CDR3: TGCGCCAGCAGCTTGGGAACAGGGGGCTCCTATAATTCACCCCTCCACTTT. Translated, it gives CASSLGTGGSYNSPLHF.

This chain links TRBV12-3 or TRBV12-4 with TRBJ1-5, with D possibly being TRBD1 (6 bases). The CDR3 totals 17 residues. The V and J ends lost 6 bases and 0 bases respectively, with 18 bases between them. The CDR3 is CASSAMGLGASNQPQHF. CDR3 bases: TGTGCCAGCAGCGCGATGGGGTTGGGGGCTAGCAATCAGCCCCAGCATTTT.

This clonotype was counted a single time. The rearrangement links TRBV20-1 to TRBJ2-5; perhaps TRBD2 as D (5 bases). Germline V gene lookup returns CDR1 DFQATT and CDR2 SNEGSKA (reference sequence). This CDR3 contains 15 residues. Deletions cut 6 bases from V and 2 bases from J, with 19 bases between. CDR3 DNA: TGCAGTGCCCCACTAAGAGGGAGCGTACAAGAGACCCAGTACTTC. It is translated as CSAPLRGSVQETQYF.

The V and J genes are TRBV2 and TRBJ2-7; 7 bases are a match to TRBD2. Looked up from germline, CDR1 is SNHLY and CDR2 is FYNNEI. The CDR3 loop spans 14 amino acids. V lost 9 bases, J lost 5 bases, and 13 bases stayed unmatched. CDR3 bases: TGTGCCAGTAGAGCGGGGCGGAGCAGGAACGAGCAGTACTTC. Translating it yields CASRAGRSRNEQYF. The full variable domain, completed using reference TRBV2 and TRBJ2-7, is EPEVTQTPSHQVTQMGQEVILRCVPISNHLYFYWYRQILGQKVEFLVSFYNNEISEKSEIFDDQFSVERPDGSNFTLKIRSTKLEDSAMYFCASRAGRSRNEQYFGPGTRLTVT.

This clonotype occurred a few times. This sequence joins TRBV7-3 and TRBJ2-2, with D unresolved. Trimming took off 5 bases at V and 6 bases at J, with 19 bases between the two ends. Germline CDR1 is SGHTA and CDR2 is FQGTGA. This CDR3 contains 16 residues. As DNA, the CDR3 is TGTGCCAGCAGCGTCACCCCGGGTCCTGGGGCCGGGGAGCTGTTTTTT. It is translated as CASSVTPGPGAGELFF.

This clonotype was seen only a few times. J is TRBJ2-1 and V is TRBV9; no firm D call. The germline V gene encodes CDR1 SGDLS and CDR2 YYNGEE. V lost 0 bases and J lost 6, with 7 bases in between. This CDR3 has 13 residues. CDR3 in DNA: TGTGCCAGCAGCGTAGGTAGCCTCAATGAGCAGTTCTTC. Translated: CASSVGSLNEQFF.

This clonotype appeared a few times. The V call is TRBV3-1, the J call TRBJ1-2; D possibly corresponds to TRBD1 (5 bases). V lost 0 bases and J lost 4, with 9 bases in between. The germline V gene encodes CDR1 LGHDT and CDR2 YNNKEL (reference sequence). This CDR3 has 14 residues. Here the CDR3 DNA reads TGTGCCAGCAGCCAAGATTGGGGCAGCTATGGCTACACCTTC. Protein product: CASSQDWGSYGYTF.

The rearrangement links TRBV4-2 to TRBJ2-3; D not certain. The CDR3 covers 16 residues. V was trimmed by 5 bases and J by 0 bases, leaving 15 bases between them. Germline V CDR1 and CDR2: LGHNA, YNFKEQ. Written as DNA, the CDR3 is TGTGCCAGCAGCGCGCTGGGGTCGGGTAGCACAGATACGCAGTATTTT. Its protein is CASSALGSGSTDTQYF.

The chain combines TRBV12-3 or TRBV12-4 with TRBJ1-1, with D unresolved. The V end was cut by 4 bases, the J end by 7 bases, with 13 bases between. The CDR3 has 13 residues. The CDR3 region is CASSSDGFGEAFF. In DNA form, the CDR3 reads TGTGCCAGCAGTTCGGATGGATTTGGTGAAGCTTTCTTT.

This clonotype came up a few times. The chain joins TRBV20-1 to TRBJ1-5, with D maybe TRBD1 (5 bases). CDR3 length: 14 amino acids. V was clipped by 3 bases and J by 0 bases, with 9 bases between them. Looked up from germline, CDR1 is DFQATT and CDR2 is SNEGSKA (reference sequence). The CDR3 reads CSASAGASNQPQHF. The CDR3 nucleotides read TGCAGTGCTAGTGCTGGGGCTAGCAATCAGCCCCAGCATTTT.

This sequence joins TRBV18 and TRBJ1-3, with D tentatively TRBD1 (6 bases). CDR3 length: 14 residues. Germline CDR1 KGHSH, CDR2 LQKENI. The V and J ends lost 4 bases and 5 bases respectively, with 12 bases between them. The DNA for the CDR3 is TGTGCCAGCTCACTCCCGGGACAAAGAAACACCATATATTTT. This translates into CASSLPGQRNTIYF.

This chain joins TRBV20-1 and TRBJ2-3, with 9 bases identical to TRBD1. CDR1 is DFQATT and CDR2 is SNEGSKA in the germline V gene (reference sequence). The CDR3 extends over 14 amino acids. V shed 4 bases, J shed 7 bases, and the junction held 9 bases outside the gene matches. DNA of the CDR3: TGCAGTGCTAACCCCTGGGACAGGGAAAATACGCAGTATTTT. Encoded protein: CSANPWDRENTQYF.

There are many counts of this clonotype. CDR3 sequence reads: CASSRDRGTEAFF. CDR3 sequence (DNA): TGTGCCAGCAGTCGGGACAGGGGCACTGAAGCTTTCTTT. This rearrangement joins TRBV7-2 to TRBJ1-1; 10 bases are shared with TRBD1. With 6 bases clipped from V and 4 bases from J, the junction kept 2 bases outside the gene matches. The CDR3 consists of 13 residues. Germline loops: CDR1 SGHTA, CDR2 FQGNSA.

The V call is TRBV12-3 or TRBV12-4, the J call TRBJ1-2; TRBD1 agrees at 9 bases. The CDR3 runs to 14 residues. V lost 4 bases to trimming and J lost 8 bases; unmatched junction nucleotides: 8. This CDR3 is CASSSAGQGRGYTF. Here the CDR3 DNA reads TGTGCCAGCAGTTCGGCGGGACAGGGTCGGGGCTACACCTTC.

The CDR3 here is CSAQGSNQPQHF. The CDR3 region has the DNA TGCAGTGCTCAGGGGAGCAATCAGCCCCAGCATTTT. The rearrangement joins TRBV20-1 to TRBJ1-5; maybe TRBD1 (6 bases). V was trimmed by 5 bases and J by 1 base, leaving 6 bases between them. This CDR3 is 12 amino acids long. Germline CDR1 DFQATT, CDR2 SNEGSKA (reference sequence).

The rearrangement joins TRBV6-5 to TRBJ2-5, with D unclear. Germline CDR1 and CDR2: MNHEY and SVGAGI. CDR3 length: 12 amino acids. V lost 6 bases and J lost 4, with 9 bases in between. CDR3 sequence: CASRDVAETQYF. The CDR3 coding sequence is TGTGCCAGCAGGGACGTAGCAGAGACCCAGTACTTC.

This clonotype was seen a handful of times. The rearrangement links TRBV20-1 to TRBJ2-7; TRBD2 is a possible D gene (6 bases). The ends were cut back, 5 bases at V and 1 base at J, with 12 bases in the middle. The CDR3 length is 13 residues. Germline V gene data show CDR1 as DFQATT and CDR2 as SNEGSKA (reference sequence). The CDR3 protein is CSADRDLSYEQYF. CDR3 nucleotides: TGCAGTGCTGATCGGGACTTATCCTACGAGCAGTACTTC.

Comment on this clonotype: An end of the junction differs from the germline gene, which may be a read error. The chain is built from TRBV7-7 and TRBJ2-1; D remains unclear. The CDR3 contains 15 residues. Germline CDR1 reads SSHAT; CDR2 reads FNYEAQ (reference sequence). DNA of the CDR3: TGTGCTAGCAGCCCCTCATGGCTACCCTACAATGAGCAGTTCTTC. Its protein is CASSPSWLPYNEQFF.

In its sample, this clonotype was seen a few times. The rearrangement links TRBV5-1 to TRBJ1-1; possible D gene TRBD1, 5 bases. V lost 3 bases to trimming and J lost 8 bases, with 11 bases between them. Germline lookup yields CDR1 SGHRS and CDR2 YFSETQ. The CDR3 is made up of 12 amino acids. This CDR3 is CASSWGGSEAFF. In DNA, the CDR3 is TGCGCCAGCAGCTGGGGGGGATCAGAAGCTTTCTTT. Filled out from reference TRBV5-1 and TRBJ1-1, the complete variable domain reads KAGVTQTPRYLIKTRGQQVTLSCSPISGHRSVSWYQQTPGQGLQFLFEYFSETQRNKGNFPGRFSGRQFSNSRSEMNVSTLELGDSALYLCASSWGGSEAFFGQGTRLTVV.